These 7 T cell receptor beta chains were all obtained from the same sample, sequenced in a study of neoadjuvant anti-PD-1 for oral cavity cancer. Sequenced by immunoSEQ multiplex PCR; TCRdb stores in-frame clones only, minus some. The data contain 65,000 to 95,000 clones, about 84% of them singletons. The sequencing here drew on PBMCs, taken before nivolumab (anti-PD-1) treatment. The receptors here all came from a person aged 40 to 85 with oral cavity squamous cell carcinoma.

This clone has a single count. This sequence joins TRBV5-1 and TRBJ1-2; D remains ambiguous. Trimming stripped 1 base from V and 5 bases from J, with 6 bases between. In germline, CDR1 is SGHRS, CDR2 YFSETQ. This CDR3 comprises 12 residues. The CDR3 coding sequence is TGCGCCAGCAGCTTGACAGATTATGGCTACACCTTC. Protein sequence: CASSLTDYGYTF.

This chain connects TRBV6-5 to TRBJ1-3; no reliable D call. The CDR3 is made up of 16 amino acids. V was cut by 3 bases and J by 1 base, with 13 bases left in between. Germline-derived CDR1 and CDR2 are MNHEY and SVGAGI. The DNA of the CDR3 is TGTGCCAGCAGTTATGGGCTGGGGAGATCTGGAAACACCATATATTTT. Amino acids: CASSYGLGRSGNTIYF.

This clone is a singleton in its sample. The CDR3 coding sequence is TGTGCAAGTAGCGCAGAACCCCTCCCACCTACGCAGTATTTT. It translates to CASSAEPLPPTQYF. The chain recombines TRBV12-2 with TRBJ2-3; TRBD2, the table's D call, lacks a check against the DNA. TRBV12-2 is assigned pseudogene status. This CDR3 spans 14 amino acids.

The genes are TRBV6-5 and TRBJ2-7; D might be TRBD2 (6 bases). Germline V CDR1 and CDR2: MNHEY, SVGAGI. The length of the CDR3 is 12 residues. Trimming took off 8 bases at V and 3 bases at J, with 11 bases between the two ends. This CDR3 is CASRGANYEQYF. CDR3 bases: TGTGCCAGCCGCGGGGCTAACTACGAGCAGTACTTC.

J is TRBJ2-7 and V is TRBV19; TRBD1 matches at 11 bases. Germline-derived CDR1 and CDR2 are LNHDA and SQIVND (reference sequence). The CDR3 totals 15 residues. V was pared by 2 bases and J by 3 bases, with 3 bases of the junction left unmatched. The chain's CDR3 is CASSIKGQGGYEQYF. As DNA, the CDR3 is TGTGCCAGTAGTATAAAGGGACAGGGGGGCTACGAGCAGTACTTC. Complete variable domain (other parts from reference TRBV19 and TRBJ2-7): DGGITQSPKYLFRKEGQNVTLSCEQNLNHDAMYWYRQDPGQGLRLIYYSQIVNDFQKGDIAEGYSVSREKKESFPLTVTSAQKNPTAFYLCASSIKGQGGYEQYFGPGTRLTVT.

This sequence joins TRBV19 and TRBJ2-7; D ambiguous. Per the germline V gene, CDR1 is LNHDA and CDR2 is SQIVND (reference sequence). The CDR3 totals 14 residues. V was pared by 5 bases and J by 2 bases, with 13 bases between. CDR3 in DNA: TGTGCCAGTAGTTCCCAGGTGGGAACCTACGAGCAGTACTTC. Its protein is CASSSQVGTYEQYF. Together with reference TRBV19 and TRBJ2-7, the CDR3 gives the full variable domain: DGGITQSPKYLFRKEGQNVTLSCEQNLNHDAMYWYRQDPGQGLRLIYYSQIVNDFQKGDIAEGYSVSREKKESFPLTVTSAQKNPTAFYLCASSSQVGTYEQYFGPGTRLTVT.

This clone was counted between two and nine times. The CDR3 nucleotides are TGCGCCAGCAACCCTACAGGGGTGACAGATACGCAGTATTTT. It codes for CASNPTGVTDTQYF. The V gene is TRBV5-1, the J gene TRBJ2-3; 7 bases are a match to TRBD1. From germline, CDR1 is SGHRS and CDR2 YFSETQ. This CDR3 contains 14 residues. The trim removed 6 bases at V and 3 bases at J, leaving 7 bases unmatched.